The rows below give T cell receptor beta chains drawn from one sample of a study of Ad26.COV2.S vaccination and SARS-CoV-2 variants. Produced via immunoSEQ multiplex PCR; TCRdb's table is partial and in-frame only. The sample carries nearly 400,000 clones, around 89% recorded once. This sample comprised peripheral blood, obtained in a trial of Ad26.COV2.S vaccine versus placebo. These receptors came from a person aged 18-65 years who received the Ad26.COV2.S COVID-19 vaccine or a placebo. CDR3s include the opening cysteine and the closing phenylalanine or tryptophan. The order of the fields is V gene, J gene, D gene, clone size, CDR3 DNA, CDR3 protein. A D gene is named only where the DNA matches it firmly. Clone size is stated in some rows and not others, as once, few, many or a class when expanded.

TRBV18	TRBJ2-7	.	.	TGTGCCAGCTCACGCAACAGGGACGGCGAGCAGTACTTC	CASSRNRDGEQYF
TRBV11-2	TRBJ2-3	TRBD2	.	TGTGCCAGCAGCCCACTAGCGGGGGGCACAGATACGCAGTATTTT	CASSPLAGGTDTQYF
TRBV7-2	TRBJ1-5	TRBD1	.	TGTGCCAGCAGCTTTGGGACAGGGGGCGGTCAGCCCCAGCATTTT	CASSFGTGGGQPQHF
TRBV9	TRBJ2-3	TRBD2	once	TGTGCCAGCAGCGTAGGGTCCGGGAGGGCCTCGGATACGCAGTATTTT	CASSVGSGRASDTQYF
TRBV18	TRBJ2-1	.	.	TGTGCCAGCTCACCATCCTCGAGGGCTGAGCAGTTCTTC	CASSPSSRAEQFF
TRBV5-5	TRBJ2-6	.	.	TGTGCCAGCAGCGCCTCCGGGGCGCCCTTCTCTGGGGCCAACGTCCTGACTTTC	CASSASGAPFSGANVLTF
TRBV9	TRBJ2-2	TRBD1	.	TGTGCCAGCGAGCGAGGGGGCCCCAACACCGGGGAGCTGTTTTTT	CASERGGPNTGELFF
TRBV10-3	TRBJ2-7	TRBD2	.	TGTGCCATCAGTACTAGCGGGGTACGGTACGAGCAGTACTTC	CAISTSGVRYEQYF
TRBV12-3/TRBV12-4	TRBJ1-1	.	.	TGTGCCAGCAGTTTCATGATGAACACTGAAGCTTTCTTT	CASSFMMNTEAFF
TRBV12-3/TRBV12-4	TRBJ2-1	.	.	TGTGCCACCTCGGGTCCCTCCTACAATGAGCAGTTCTTC	CATSGPSYNEQFF
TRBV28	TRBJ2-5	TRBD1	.	TGTGCCAGCAGTCCCCATGCGTGGGACAGGGAAAGCCAAGAGACCCAGTACTTC	CASSPHAWDRESQETQYF
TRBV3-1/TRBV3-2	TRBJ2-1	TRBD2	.	TGTGCCAGCAGCCAAGCGGGCGGGAGCAAAGAGCTCGGCAATGAGCAGTTCTTC	CASSQAGGSKELGNEQFF
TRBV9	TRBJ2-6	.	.	TGTGCCAGCAGCGCCAACTCTGGGGCCAACGTCCTGACTTTC	CASSANSGANVLTF
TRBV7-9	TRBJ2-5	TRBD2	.	TGTGCCAGCAGCGGTAGCGGGGTTAGGGGAGAGACCCAGTACTTC	CASSGSGVRGETQYF
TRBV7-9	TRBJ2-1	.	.	TGTGCCAGCAGAACCGACAGGAGCTCCTACAATGAGCAGTTCTTC	CASRTDRSSYNEQFF
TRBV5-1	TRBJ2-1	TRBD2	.	TGCGCCAGCAGCAGCCCCAAGGGGAGGGCCTCGGGTGAGCAGTTCTTC	CASSSPKGRASGEQFF
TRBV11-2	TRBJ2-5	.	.	TGTGCCAGCAGCGAGGGGGGGGAGCGACAAGAGACCCAGTACTTC	CASSEGGERQETQYF